This TCR beta chain comes out of a study of blood T cell repertoires in COVID-19. Study context: Donors in the United States, Italy and Spain gave samples during acute or convalescent COVID-19. PBMCs, B-cell-depleted T cells, or T cells provided the cDNA or gDNA that made up the material.

V was trimmed by 4 bases and J by 4 bases, leaving 14 bases between them. Germline values: CDR1 SEHNR, CDR2 FQNEAQ (reference sequence). This CDR3 spans 14 amino acids. This clone was detected once. The data were produced by immunoSEQ multiplex PCR, yet TCRdb's version contains in-frame clones alone and is incomplete. The table shows about 73,000 clones, with around 88% occurring only once. This chain joins TRBV7-9 and TRBJ2-7, with unresolved D. The receptor's source is a man between 50 and 59 years old with active COVID-19. What was sequenced was peripheral blood. The CDR3 loop reads CASSSAAVRYEQYF. The CDR3 DNA sequence: TGTGCCAGCAGCTCGGCCGCGGTAAGATACGAGCAGTACTTC.